Below, 14 T cell receptor beta chains from the same sample are listed, as sequenced in a study of blood T cell repertoires in COVID-19. The data were produced by immunoSEQ multiplex PCR, yet TCRdb's version contains in-frame clones alone and is incomplete. The sample includes roughly 230,000 clones, 65% to 85% seen only once; the top ten take about 3.4%. Source material: PBMCs or T cells enriched from blood (not recorded which). The receptor source for this set is a woman aged 55-70 years who had recovered from COVID-19.

This chain connects TRBV6-5 to TRBJ1-2, with TRBD1 matching over 7 bases. Germline loops: CDR1 MNHEY, CDR2 SVGAGI. The CDR3 has 15 amino acids. J was trimmed by 3 bases and V by 6 bases; bases with no gene match: 10. For the CDR3, the DNA is TGTGCCAGCAGCCAGGGACAGCCAGGAGACTATGGCTACACCTTC. Translation gives CASSQGQPGDYGYTF.

V usage is TRBV19 and J usage is TRBJ1-2, with 7 bases fitting TRBD1. Germline V gene lookup returns CDR1 LNHDA and CDR2 SQIVND (reference sequence). The ends lost 4 bases at V and 4 bases at J; junction bases unmatched: 9. The CDR3 runs to 15 residues. The CDR3 bases are TGTGCCAGTAGTACCAAAACGACAGGGAGCTATGGCTACACCTTC. Residues: CASSTKTTGSYGYTF.

The chain carries TRBV25-1 and TRBJ1-6; no clear D gene. There are 14 residues in the CDR3. V lost 4 bases and J 4 bases, leaving 8 bases between the germline ends. The germline V gene encodes CDR1 MGHDK and CDR2 SYGVNS. DNA for the CDR3: TGTGCCAGCAGTGTGGCCGGGTATAATTCACCCCTCCACTTT. Encoded protein: CASSVAGYNSPLHF.

This chain connects TRBV5-1 to TRBJ1-4, with 7 bases fitting TRBD1. V was pared by 4 bases and J by 5 bases, with 8 bases of the junction left unmatched. The CDR3 totals 15 residues. The V gene's germline CDR1 is SGHRS and CDR2 YFSETQ. The CDR3 protein is CASSRGDRGNEKLFF. CDR3 bases: TGCGCCAGCAGCCGCGGGGACAGAGGAAATGAAAAACTGTTTTTT.

The chain is built from TRBV7-9 and TRBJ2-5, with 7 bases lining up with TRBD1. The CDR3 runs 14 residues. V trimming: 1 base; J trimming: 4 bases; junction bases outside the gene matches: 3. Looked up from germline, CDR1 is SEHNR and CDR2 is FQNEAQ (reference sequence). The CDR3 is CASSLGGQRETQYF. For the CDR3, the DNA is TGTGCCAGCAGCTTAGGGGGACAGAGAGAGACCCAGTACTTC.

CDR3 protein: CASSRFRGTGELFF. The DNA of the CDR3 is TGTGCCAGCAGCCGGTTCAGGGGTACCGGGGAGCTGTTTTTT. The rearrangement uses TRBV5-7 and TRBJ2-2, with D possibly being TRBD1 (6 bases). TRBV5-7 is treated as an ORF (open reading frame) with a function not yet certain. V was clipped by 4 bases and J by 5 bases, with 12 bases between them. The CDR3 runs 14 residues.

This chain connects TRBV11-2 to TRBJ2-2, with 11 bases aligning to TRBD2. There are 18 residues in the CDR3. Germline V lookup: CDR1 SGHAT, CDR2 FQNNGV. V dropped 0 bases and J dropped 7; count of bases not matched to a gene: 10. The CDR3 nucleotides read TGTGCCAGCAGCTTAGACCTTAGACTAGCGGGGTCGAACGGGGAGCTGTTTTTT. This translates into CASSLDLRLAGSNGELFF.

The genes are TRBV4-3 and TRBJ2-3; TRBD1 matches at 8 bases. Germline V gives CDR1 LGHNA, CDR2 YSLEER. The CDR3 is made up of 16 amino acids. Germline trimming cut 4 bases from V and 4 bases from J; bases unmatched to any gene: 10. CDR3 DNA: TGCGCCAGCAGCCCAGTAATCAGGGGGCTCTCAGATACGCAGTATTTT. Its protein is CASSPVIRGLSDTQYF.

This sequence joins TRBV27 and TRBJ2-5, with 7 bases that match TRBD2. Germline V gives CDR1 MNHEY, CDR2 SMNVEV (reference sequence). Germline trimming cut 3 bases from V and 7 bases from J; bases unmatched to any gene: 5. The CDR3 is 13 amino acids. This CDR3 reads CASSFYSGATQYF. The CDR3 DNA follows: TGTGCCAGCAGTTTTTACAGCGGGGCGACCCAGTACTTC.

V usage is TRBV25-1 and J usage is TRBJ1-1; D not certain. The CDR3 has 15 amino acids. The V end lost 0 bases, the J end lost 1 base, and 9 bases lay between the germline ends. CDR1 is MGHDK, CDR2 SYGVNS, per germline. CDR3 protein: CASSEYGSGNTEAFF. In DNA, the CDR3 is TGTGCCAGCAGTGAATACGGGTCTGGGAACACTGAAGCTTTCTTT.

The gene calls are TRBV3-1 (or the pseudogene TRBV3-2) and TRBJ2-1; 10 nucleotides line up with TRBD2. V lost 5 bases and J lost 6; bases outside the gene matches: 10. CDR3 length equals 16 residues. In germline, CDR1 is LGHDT, CDR2 YNNKEL (reference sequence). CDR3 sequence: CASSSEERGGSNEQFF. The CDR3 nucleotides are TGTGCCAGCAGCTCCGAGGAGCGGGGGGGCTCCAATGAGCAGTTCTTC.

V and J are TRBV10-2 and TRBJ1-2; the D gene is possibly TRBD1 (6 bases). This CDR3 contains 16 residues. Trimming removed 0 bases from V and 8 bases from J, with 19 bases in between. Per germline, CDR1 WSHSY and CDR2 SAAADI. CDR3 bases: TGCGCCAGCAGTGAGTCTACAGGGTTGGTTGCGGGCGGCTACACCTTC. Translating gives CASSESTGLVAGGYTF.

This chain joins TRBV3-1 (or the pseudogene TRBV3-2) and TRBJ1-5; 7 bases align to TRBD1. The CDR3 has 16 residues. J gave up 4 bases and V 2 bases, and 8 bases lay outside the gene matches. Germline V lookup: CDR1 LGHDT, CDR2 YNNKEL (reference sequence). In DNA, the CDR3 is TGTGCCAGCAGCCAAAGGGGGCGGCAGGGTAATCAGCCCCAGCATTTT. It yields the protein CASSQRGRQGNQPQHF.

V usage is TRBV9 and J usage is TRBJ2-2; 9 nucleotides match TRBD1. The junction had 10 bases not matched to a gene; V was cut back by 0 bases and J by 10 bases. Germline assignment: CDR1 SGDLS and CDR2 YYNGEE. The CDR3 extends over 16 amino acids. CDR3 region: CASSVVPGQGLKELFF. For the CDR3, the DNA is TGTGCCAGCAGCGTAGTCCCGGGACAGGGATTGAAGGAGCTGTTTTTT.